This T cell receptor beta chain was retrieved from a study of Graves' ophthalmopathy and Graves' hyperthyroidism (dated by TCRdb to the late 2010s). With respect to the entire study: Peripheral blood was collected at initial diagnosis, prior to any treatment. TCR beta repertoire signatures were used to distinguish Graves' ophthalmopathy from Graves' hyperthyroidism and to predict progression to ophthalmopathy. In total, 135 blood samples were TCR-sequenced: 43 ophthalmopathy, some 75 hyperthyroidism and about 17 hyperthyroidism-to-ophthalmopathy patients. To explore V-J signatures that distinguish ophthalmopathy from hyperthyroidism, a discovery set of 100 patients was enrolled, made up of some 41 with ophthalmopathy and around 57 with stable hyperthyroidism. An independent validation cohort was composed of around 19 hyperthyroidism patients and more than 15 patients who later progressed from hyperthyroidism to ophthalmopathy. In six hyperthyroidism patients, T-cell repertoires of thyroid tissue and blood were compared. After sampling, hyperthyroidism patients received methimazole starting at 30 mg daily, and ophthalmopathy patients received high-dose intravenous methylprednisolone. For training and testing, the 100 or so patients in the discovery cohort were randomly divided in a 7:3 ratio. Beyond this particular receptor, the publication reports: In validation, the model predicted ophthalmopathy progression with less than 71% sensitivity and 72.22% specificity; roughly 12 predicted patients were CT-confirmed with GO in a median of approximately six months. Most expanded thyroid clonotypes with frequency above 0.001 were also detected in blood, suggesting blood repertoires may reflect the thyroid immune response. Sample size was not predetermined statistically, and investigators were not blinded to group allocation. In cross-validation, the 13-signature model distinguished ophthalmopathy from stable hyperthyroidism with roughly 90% sensitivity and roughly 81% specificity, and in the test set the corresponding values were approximately 79% and 70%.

The ophthalmopathy patients had moderately to severely active disease, with a Clinical Activity Score of 3 or higher, a NOSPECS grade of 4 or higher, and a disease duration of less than 3 months. Anyone with other autoimmune diseases, uncontrolled infections, pregnancy or lactation was excluded from the study. Diagnosis was based on clinical symptoms, serum thyroxine, TRAb, thyroid ultrasound and orbital computed tomography. Ficoll-Paque density gradient centrifugation was used to isolate PBMCs from 8 to 10 ml of fresh peripheral blood. Total RNA was extracted with Trizol reagent and quality-checked on an Agilent 2100 Bioanalyzer. Points on this clonotype: This clone's antigen is unknown. Nothing much larger sits one base from this clone, and base qualities are not available.

Reading from cysteine to phenylalanine, the CDR3 counts 14 amino acids. The only DNA kept is the CDR3, 42 bases in frame from the first base. Sequences MNHNS (CDR1) and SASEGT (CDR2) are obtained from the germline V gene. V loses 5 bases, J loses 0 bases, and the germline ends lie 10 bases apart. For repertoire sequencing, the TCR beta CDR3 regions were amplified from RNA transcripts. The first round was an RT-PCR using HTBI primers with the Qiagen OneStep RT-PCR kit, and this first round was followed by a second-round multiplex PCR, then size selection and purification. Libraries were sequenced paired-end with 100 bp reads on an Illumina HiSeq2000. In the source study's methods: SOAPnuke was used for read processing, and reads with adapters, uncalled bases, a mean Phred below 15, or no exact constant-primer or identifier match were discarded. COPE v1.2.5 was used to merge the high-quality paired reads. Each unique nucleotide sequence was defined as a clonotype, and clonotypes were aligned to IMGT TRB V, D and J references with MiTCR v1.1. Analysis was restricted to V-J combinations with a frequency above 0.0001, which covered over 98% of repertoires. For each V-J combination, a TCR clonal expansion and chaos score was defined as F50 clonal expansion divided by the chaos observed in the TCRdist matrix. Welch's t-statistics and random forest were used to reduce features to about a dozen V-J combinations, which were fed into a naive Bayes classifier. Thyroid-blood repertoire similarity was quantified with the Morisita-Horn index. Using fastp at Q25 and MiXCR, TCRdb reprocessed the public reads and kept productive beta chains. Rows with a matching CDR3 protein are joined into one entry that keeps the most common DNA and genes. In this record, the V and J calls reflect TCRdb's handling and not the investigators' own analysis. Recorded for this sample are 220,000 or so distinct CDR3 sequences; 20% to 25% of them occurred a single time. The top ten clonotypes cover approximately 40% of the sample.

This receptor was identified in a woman in her forties or fifties with Graves' ophthalmopathy. Donor details come from another sample of the same person, matched by shared clones. The rearrangement combines TRBV6-1 with TRBJ1-1, with no confident D gene call. Sequenced: peripheral blood. The sequenced DNA is TGTGCCAGCAGTAAGGGAGTCTTGAACACTGAAGCTTTCTTT. Its amino acids are CASSKGVLNTEAFF.